Listed below are T cell receptor beta chains from one sample, sequenced in a study of blood T cell repertoires in COVID-19. Assay: immunoSEQ multiplex PCR; the TCRdb copy retains only in-frame clones and omits some. The sample has roughly 250,000 clones, 70% to 80% seen once. Input material: peripheral blood. The receptor set was obtained from a woman older than 75 with acute or convalescent COVID-19. CDR3s include the opening cysteine and the closing phenylalanine or tryptophan. Each record gives: clone size, V gene, J gene, CDR3 length, D gene, CDR3 protein, CDR3 DNA. The D gene is left open where the match is weak. Clone size is given for some rows only: seen once, a few or many times, or a class if the clone is expanded.

>-|TRBV19|TRBJ2-3|16|-
CASSIDGGAGTDTQYF
TGTGCCAGTAGTATAGATGGGGGGGCCGGCACAGATACGCAGTATTTT
>many|TRBV5-6|TRBJ1-1|13|-
CASSLQGDTEAFF
TGTGCCAGCAGCCTACAGGGAGACACTGAAGCTTTCTTT
>-|TRBV28|TRBJ1-6|22|TRBD1
CASSHGTGGARIRSLFNSPLHF
TGTGCCAGCAGTCACGGGACAGGGGGCGCCAGGATCCGATCCCTGTTTAATTCACCCCTCCACTTT
>many|TRBV10-2|TRBJ2-7|15|TRBD2
CASSPLLAGSYEQYF
TGCGCCAGCAGTCCTCTTCTAGCGGGGTCCTACGAGCAGTACTTC
>-|TRBV4-1|TRBJ1-1|13|-
CASSARSDTEAFF
TGCGCCAGCAGCGCCCGTTCGGACACTGAAGCTTTCTTT
>-|TRBV5-4|TRBJ1-5|15|TRBD1
CASSLDRGRAQPQHF
TGTGCCAGCAGCTTGGACAGGGGAAGGGCTCAGCCCCAGCATTTT
>once|TRBV27|TRBJ1-1|14|-
CASRYRAGGTEAFF
TGTGCCAGCAGATACAGGGCGGGGGGGACTGAAGCTTTCTTT
>-|TRBV7-6|TRBJ2-1|18|TRBD2
CASSSPGLAGRSYNEQFF
TGTGCCAGCAGCTCCCCGGGACTAGCGGGGAGGTCCTACAATGAGCAGTTCTTC
>-|TRBV6-2/TRBV6-3|TRBJ1-6|16|-
CASSDRLKGLNSPLHF
TGTGCCAGCAGTGACCGGTTAAAAGGACTAAATTCACCCCTCCACTTT
>-|TRBV5-4|TRBJ1-6|14|TRBD1
CASSHGQGTSPLHF
TGTGCCAGCAGCCACGGACAGGGGACGTCACCCCTCCACTTT
>-|TRBV6-5|TRBJ1-6|15|TRBD1
CASSTGQGYNSPLHF
TGTGCCAGCAGTACAGGACAGGGGTATAATTCACCCCTCCACTTT
>-|TRBV4-3|TRBJ1-1|18|TRBD1
CASSRFAGTGGANTEAFF
TGCGCCAGCAGCCGTTTCGCCGGGACAGGGGGCGCGAACACTGAAGCTTTCTTT
>-|TRBV6-5|TRBJ2-7|14|TRBD1
CASTKGGQAYEQYF
TGTGCCAGCACCAAGGGGGGACAGGCCTACGAGCAGTACTTC
>-|TRBV28|TRBJ1-6|17|TRBD1
CASSLLEGGTANSPLHF
TGTGCCAGCAGTTTATTGGAAGGTGGGACAGCCAATTCACCCCTCCACTTT
>-|TRBV7-3|TRBJ2-1|13|-
CASSLGTSGEQFF
TGTGCCAGCAGCTTAGGGACCAGCGGGGAGCAGTTCTTC
>-|TRBV5-1|TRBJ2-1|15|TRBD2
CASTQSRTSNNEQFF
TGCGCCAGTACTCAGTCCCGGACTAGCAACAATGAGCAGTTCTTC
>-|TRBV12-3/TRBV12-4|TRBJ2-1|12|-
CASSMDSPRQFF
TGTGCCAGCAGTATGGACAGCCCCCGGCAGTTCTTC
>-|TRBV7-2|TRBJ2-1|16|TRBD1
CASSPRTGGIYNEQFF
TGTGCCAGCAGCCCCAGGACAGGGGGAATCTACAATGAGCAGTTCTTC
>-|TRBV4-1|TRBJ2-5|18|-
CASSQGARSGQGGETQYF
TGCGCCAGCAGCCAAGGTGCCAGGTCAGGGCAGGGAGGAGAGACCCAGTACTTC
>few|TRBV7-8|TRBJ1-4|14|TRBD1
CASSPDRGGEKLFF
TGTGCCAGCAGCCCCGACAGGGGCGGTGAAAAACTGTTTTTT
>-|TRBV29-1|TRBJ1-2|14|-
CSVESRGVPGGYTF
TGCAGCGTTGAGTCCCGGGGGGTACCCGGTGGCTACACCTTC
>-|TRBV5-1|TRBJ1-6|13|-
CASSLEGGSPLHF
TGCGCCAGCAGCTTGGAGGGAGGTTCACCCCTCCACTTT
>-|TRBV28|TRBJ1-2|13|-
CASSFRGNFGYTF
TGTGCCAGCAGTTTCAGGGGTAACTTTGGCTACACCTTC
>-|TRBV11-3|TRBJ2-1|16|TRBD2
CASSSTGTSGSNEQFF
TGTGCCAGCAGCTCAACCGGGACTAGCGGTTCCAATGAGCAGTTCTTC
>once|TRBV2|TRBJ1-4|14|TRBD1
CASSKQGSNEKLFF
TGTGCCAGCAGCAAACAGGGGTCTAATGAAAAACTGTTTTTT
>-|TRBV6-5|TRBJ1-3|14|-
CASRVDRTGNTIYF
TGTGCCAGCAGGGTAGACAGAACGGGAAACACCATATATTTT
>-|TRBV6-1|TRBJ1-5|12|TRBD1
CASKTRTGPQHF
TGTGCCAGCAAAACTAGGACAGGACCCCAGCATTTT
>-|TRBV7-9|TRBJ1-4|16|TRBD1
CASSPRQGRLNEKLFF
TGTGCCAGCAGCCCACGACAGGGGAGACTTAATGAAAAACTGTTTTTT
>-|TRBV6-5|TRBJ1-1|15|TRBD1
CASSIHGQGNTEAFF
TGTGCCAGCAGCATCCACGGACAGGGAAACACTGAAGCTTTCTTT
>-|TRBV19|TRBJ1-2|15|TRBD1
CASRDRGNGADGYTF
TGTGCCAGCCGGGACAGGGGGAATGGTGCGGATGGCTACACCTTC
>-|TRBV25-1|TRBJ2-2|17|TRBD2
CASSVLGLAGTTGELFF
TGTGCCAGCAGTGTTTTGGGACTAGCGGGGACCACCGGGGAGCTGTTTTTT
>-|TRBV19|TRBJ1-6|16|TRBD1
CASSIRQGANNSPLHF
TGTGCCAGTAGTATCCGACAGGGGGCTAATAATTCACCCCTCCACTTT
>-|TRBV11-2|TRBJ1-2|14|-
CASSWTVRNYGYTF
TGTGCCAGCAGCTGGACAGTACGGAACTATGGCTACACCTTC
>-|TRBV10-3|TRBJ1-6|15|TRBD1
CAISEGNRGSSPLHF
TGTGCCATCAGTGAAGGCAACAGGGGTAGTTCACCCCTCCACTTT
>once|TRBV11-2|TRBJ1-6|14|-
CASSFAGYNSPLHF
TGTGCCAGCAGCTTCGCAGGGTATAATTCACCCCTCCACTTT
>-|TRBV2|TRBJ2-1|13|-
CASQGGWSNEQFF
TGTGCCAGCCAGGGAGGTTGGAGCAATGAGCAGTTCTTC
>-|TRBV6-5|TRBJ1-1|14|-
CASTPPTGSTEAFF
TGTGCCAGCACCCCCCCCACTGGGAGCACTGAAGCTTTCTTT